This T cell receptor (beta chain) originates from a study of CD8+ T cells in alopecia areata. V dropped 3 bases and J dropped 4 bases, with 11 bases sitting between them. Germline-derived CDR1 and CDR2 are KGHSH and LQKENI. This CDR3 has 14 residues. Reverse transcription of extracted RNA yielded cDNA, which provided the sequencing template. TCRdb keeps only in-frame clones here, not all; method: immunoSEQ multiplex PCR. Here the sample spans some 150,000 clones, around 58% being singletons. This chain links TRBV18 with TRBJ2-3; D possibly matches TRBD1 or TRBD2 (6 bases each). The source is a human donor with alopecia areata. Material: CD4+ T cells sorted from blood, obtained at week 0. CDR3: CASSPNGGPDTQYF. The CDR3 DNA follows: TGTGCCAGCTCACCGAATGGGGGGCCAGATACGCAGTATTTT.